The present TCR beta chain was sequenced within a study of breast tumors, draining lymph nodes, adjacent tissues. V was clipped by 4 bases and J by 1 base; unmatched bases: 8. This CDR3 has 16 amino acids. CDR1 LNHDA and CDR2 SQIVND come from the germline V gene (reference sequence). Breast cancer patients provided tissue from their axillary draining lymph nodes. As regards this clonotype: As yet, its antigen is unknown. This sequence may be a read error, since a much larger clone differs from it by one base. As the CDR3 is not closed by the conserved phenylalanine or tryptophan, this likely results from a read error.

Study-wide results and limits: The lymph node origin of tumor T cells was framed as consistent with a hypothesis, not demonstrated. Tumor repertoires ranked between lymph nodes and nontumor tissue in diversity, with V and J gene preferences. Luminal-like breast cancer showed significantly higher tumor–nontumor repertoire similarity than basal-like. Most tumor T cells seemingly derive from lymph node, then expand in tumor.

TCRdb re-called the multiplex PCR reads through MiXCR, storing one row per CDR3 protein. Among around 230,000 distinct CDR3 sequences listed, less than 40% were seen once. The TCR comes from a female donor with breast cancer. Some clones in this sample may be carry-over from other donors' samples. Source material: axillary lymph node tissue. The chain couples TRBV19 to TRBJ1-2, with 8 bases fitting TRBD1. This CDR3 is CASSTYGTGLNYGYTS. The DNA of the CDR3 is TGTGCCAGTAGTACCTACGGGACAGGCCTTAACTATGGCTACACCTCC.